The T cell receptor beta chain under discussion was sequenced for a study of T cells after posttransplantation cyclophosphamide. Overall study results and limits: After PTCy, TRB diversity resembled that of CNI/methotrexate controls. Donor CD8+ memory clones often dominated recipient blood repertoires at later times.

Note on this clone: Its antigen is unknown.

The CDR3 contains 13 residues. The germline CDR1 and CDR2 sequences are SGHTS and YDEGEE. V was trimmed by 4 bases and J by 5 bases, leaving 12 bases between them. The table came from immunoSEQ multiplex PCR; TCRdb's copy has only in-frame clones and leaves some out. This sample has over 7,500 clones; 98% occur once, and the top ten carry roughly 0.27%. Input material: naive CD8+ T cells sorted from PBMCs. This sequence originates from a man between 50 and 59 years old in good health, CMV-negative, and a related stem cell transplant donor. The chain employs TRBV5-8 and TRBJ1-1; D is perhaps TRBD1 (5 bases). The CDR3 DNA is TGTGCCAGCAGCCTCAGGGTAATGACTGAAGCTTTCTTT. Protein: CASSLRVMTEAFF.